The subject of this entry is one TCR beta chain. The sample belongs to a study of T cell changes during pregnancy in multiple sclerosis. In germline, CDR1 is KGHSH, CDR2 LQKENI. CDR3 size: 14 residues. J gave up 4 bases and V 4 bases, and 6 bases lay outside the gene matches. TCRdb keeps only in-frame clones here, not all; method: immunoSEQ multiplex PCR. The data show 130,000 or so clones, 96% seen once. The source of this sequence is a female donor with multiple sclerosis, enrolled in a pregnancy study. The specimen was peripheral blood, collected after pregnancy. The chain employs TRBV18 and TRBJ1-1; 7 nucleotides agree with TRBD1. In DNA, the CDR3 is TGTGCCAGCTCACTACAAACAGGGGCCACTGAAGCTTTCTTT. It is translated as CASSLQTGATEAFF.